The rows below give T cell receptor beta chains drawn from one sample of a study of blood T cell repertoires in COVID-19. Some clones are missing from TCRdb's copy, which holds only in-frame ones; the method was immunoSEQ multiplex PCR. This table has around 170,000 clones, 88% appearing once. Sequencing used peripheral blood. Source of these receptors: a woman aged 25 to 39 with acute or convalescent COVID-19. Both conserved end residues are part of each CDR3. D genes are given only for firm matches. Where a row states a size, it is once, few, many or the class of an expanded clone; other rows omit it.

j_call: TRBJ2-4; clone_size: once; d_call: NA; v_call: TRBV29-1; cdr3_nt: TGCAGCGTTTCCCCCGGGAGAGGGGACATTCAGTACTTC; cdr3_aa: CSVSPGRGDIQYF
j_call: TRBJ1-1; clone_size: NA; d_call: NA; v_call: TRBV7-9; cdr3_nt: TGTGCCAGCAGCTTGGTAGTCAGGGGCGAAGCTTTCTTT; cdr3_aa: CASSLVVRGEAFF
j_call: TRBJ2-7; clone_size: NA; d_call: NA; v_call: TRBV20-1; cdr3_nt: TGCAGTGCTAGTGGAGGTTGGGAGCAGTACTTC; cdr3_aa: CSASGGWEQYF
j_call: TRBJ1-1; clone_size: NA; d_call: NA; v_call: TRBV12-3/TRBV12-4; cdr3_nt: TGTGCCAGCAGCCTTCTAGGCACTGAAGCTTTCTTT; cdr3_aa: CASSLLGTEAFF
j_call: TRBJ1-3; clone_size: NA; d_call: TRBD1; v_call: TRBV3-1/TRBV3-2; cdr3_nt: TGTGCCAGCAGCGCGGACAGGGGAGGCCACACCATATATTTT; cdr3_aa: CASSADRGGHTIYF
j_call: TRBJ2-5; clone_size: NA; d_call: TRBD2; v_call: TRBV27; cdr3_nt: TGTGCCAGCAGACGGGGGGGACAAGAGACCCAGTACTTC; cdr3_aa: CASRRGGQETQYF
j_call: TRBJ1-1; clone_size: NA; d_call: TRBD1; v_call: TRBV10-2; cdr3_nt: TGCGCCAGCAGTGAGTCAGAGAGGGGGCCGAACACTGAAGCTTTCTTT; cdr3_aa: CASSESERGPNTEAFF
j_call: TRBJ2-7; clone_size: once; d_call: TRBD2; v_call: TRBV7-8; cdr3_nt: TGTGCCAGCAGCCCGGCCCGGCGGGAGATCTACGAGCAGTACTTC; cdr3_aa: CASSPARREIYEQYF
j_call: TRBJ1-1; clone_size: NA; d_call: NA; v_call: TRBV5-1; cdr3_nt: TGCGCCAGCAGCTTGAGTACAGTGAACACTGAAGCTTTCTTT; cdr3_aa: CASSLSTVNTEAFF
j_call: TRBJ1-3; clone_size: NA; d_call: NA; v_call: TRBV3-1/TRBV3-2; cdr3_nt: TGTGCCAGCAGCCGAGAGACAGGAACCTCTGGAAACACCATATATTTT; cdr3_aa: CASSRETGTSGNTIYF
j_call: TRBJ2-7; clone_size: once; d_call: TRBD2; v_call: TRBV5-4; cdr3_nt: TGTGCCAGCAGCTCACCCATTTCGGGGCTAGCGGGAGTCGAGCAGTACTTC; cdr3_aa: CASSSPISGLAGVEQYF
j_call: TRBJ2-7; clone_size: once; d_call: NA; v_call: TRBV10-3; cdr3_nt: TGTGCCATCAGTGAGGGGCTCACCCTCTACGAGCAGTACTTC; cdr3_aa: CAISEGLTLYEQYF
j_call: TRBJ2-7; clone_size: NA; d_call: TRBD1; v_call: TRBV30; cdr3_nt: TGTGCCTGGAAGCAGGGGGCGCTATACGAGCAGTACTTC; cdr3_aa: CAWKQGALYEQYF
j_call: TRBJ2-7; clone_size: NA; d_call: NA; v_call: TRBV5-6; cdr3_nt: TGTGCCAGCAGCCCTACGTGGCGAGGAGACGAGCAGTACTTC; cdr3_aa: CASSPTWRGDEQYF
j_call: TRBJ2-1; clone_size: NA; d_call: NA; v_call: TRBV18; cdr3_nt: TGTGCCAGCTCACTAGGGACTTACTCACTAGCAAATGAGCAGTTCTTC; cdr3_aa: CASSLGTYSLANEQFF
j_call: TRBJ1-1; clone_size: NA; d_call: NA; v_call: TRBV18; cdr3_nt: TGTGCCAGCTCACAGCTGGTCCCCCTGGACACTGAAGCTTTCTTT; cdr3_aa: CASSQLVPLDTEAFF
j_call: TRBJ2-2; clone_size: once; d_call: TRBD1; v_call: TRBV19; cdr3_nt: TGTGCCAGTAATCCTCTAGGGACAGGGGGGACCGGGGAGCTGTTTTTT; cdr3_aa: CASNPLGTGGTGELFF
j_call: TRBJ2-3; clone_size: NA; d_call: TRBD2; v_call: TRBV30; cdr3_nt: TGTGCCTGGAGTCCCAGACTAGCTACGCAGTATTTT; cdr3_aa: CAWSPRLATQYF
j_call: TRBJ2-3; clone_size: NA; d_call: TRBD2; v_call: TRBV28; cdr3_nt: TGTGCCAGCAGTGAGCCGGGACTAAGTCCTAGCACAGATACGCAGTATTTT; cdr3_aa: CASSEPGLSPSTDTQYF
j_call: TRBJ1-4; clone_size: NA; d_call: TRBD1; v_call: TRBV30; cdr3_nt: TGTGCCTGGAGTCCAGGGGGCCTTACTAATGAAAAACTGTTTTTT; cdr3_aa: CAWSPGGLTNEKLFF
j_call: TRBJ1-2; clone_size: NA; d_call: TRBD1; v_call: TRBV15; cdr3_nt: TGTGCCACCCGAATGGACAGGGCGGATGGCTACACCTTC; cdr3_aa: CATRMDRADGYTF
j_call: TRBJ2-3; clone_size: NA; d_call: NA; v_call: TRBV3-1/TRBV3-2; cdr3_nt: TGTGCCAGCAGCCCGAGCACAGATACGCAGTATTTT; cdr3_aa: CASSPSTDTQYF
j_call: TRBJ2-7; clone_size: NA; d_call: TRBD1; v_call: TRBV5-1; cdr3_nt: TGCGCCAGCAGCTGGACAGGGAGTTCCGAGCAGTACTTC; cdr3_aa: CASSWTGSSEQYF
j_call: TRBJ2-1; clone_size: NA; d_call: TRBD2; v_call: TRBV5-1; cdr3_nt: TGCGCCAGCAGCTTGGTGTCTAGCGGTCTCAATGAGCAGTTCTTC; cdr3_aa: CASSLVSSGLNEQFF
j_call: TRBJ1-2; clone_size: once; d_call: NA; v_call: TRBV2; cdr3_nt: TGTGCCAGCAGTGTCGGGCAGGGGTCCTATGGCTACACCTTC; cdr3_aa: CASSVGQGSYGYTF
j_call: TRBJ2-3; clone_size: NA; d_call: NA; v_call: TRBV9; cdr3_nt: TGTGCCAGCAGCGTAGCTCCCAGCACAGATACGCAGTATTTT; cdr3_aa: CASSVAPSTDTQYF
j_call: TRBJ1-5; clone_size: few; d_call: NA; v_call: TRBV28; cdr3_nt: TGTGCCAGCAGTAGGGACACAAGCAATCAGCCCCAGCATTTT; cdr3_aa: CASSRDTSNQPQHF
j_call: TRBJ1-4; clone_size: NA; d_call: NA; v_call: TRBV4-2; cdr3_nt: TGTGCCAGCAGCCAGCGGGACTATTTACGGGGAAAACTGTTTTTT; cdr3_aa: CASSQRDYLRGKLFF
j_call: TRBJ2-7; clone_size: NA; d_call: TRBD1; v_call: TRBV11-2; cdr3_nt: TGTGCCAGCAGCTTTAACGGACAGGGGCTCTACGAGCAGTACTTC; cdr3_aa: CASSFNGQGLYEQYF
j_call: TRBJ1-1; clone_size: NA; d_call: TRBD1; v_call: TRBV28; cdr3_nt: TGTGCCAGCAGTTTTACAGGGGGCGCGGTGAACACTGAAGCTTTCTTT; cdr3_aa: CASSFTGGAVNTEAFF
j_call: TRBJ1-1; clone_size: NA; d_call: NA; v_call: TRBV5-1; cdr3_nt: TGCGCCAGCAGTCCTACAGGTGCCACTGAAGCTTTCTTT; cdr3_aa: CASSPTGATEAFF
j_call: TRBJ2-3; clone_size: once; d_call: NA; v_call: TRBV9; cdr3_nt: TGTGCCAGCAGCGTAGCGGATACGCAGTATTTT; cdr3_aa: CASSVADTQYF
j_call: TRBJ2-3; clone_size: once; d_call: TRBD2; v_call: TRBV5-6; cdr3_nt: TGTGCCAGCAGCCTTGGACTAGTCATCGCTACGCAGTATTTT; cdr3_aa: CASSLGLVIATQYF
j_call: TRBJ2-5; clone_size: NA; d_call: TRBD1; v_call: TRBV27; cdr3_nt: TGTGCCAGCAGTCCCGGGACAGGGCAAGAGACCCAGTACTTC; cdr3_aa: CASSPGTGQETQYF
j_call: TRBJ2-7; clone_size: NA; d_call: TRBD2; v_call: TRBV28; cdr3_nt: TGTGCCACGGGACTAGCGGGAGTCGAGCAGTACTTC; cdr3_aa: CATGLAGVEQYF
j_call: TRBJ1-5; clone_size: NA; d_call: NA; v_call: TRBV18; cdr3_nt: TGTGCCAGCTCACCGGCGGGCAATCAGCCCCAGCATTTT; cdr3_aa: CASSPAGNQPQHF
j_call: TRBJ2-7; clone_size: NA; d_call: TRBD1; v_call: TRBV11-2; cdr3_nt: TGTGCCAGCAGCGGAGACCGGGACAGGGGGTACGAGCAGTACTTC; cdr3_aa: CASSGDRDRGYEQYF
j_call: TRBJ1-5; clone_size: NA; d_call: TRBD1; v_call: TRBV7-9; cdr3_nt: TGTGCCAGCAGCTTAGGTGGGACAGGGGGCCGGGGCAATCAGCCCCAGCATTTT; cdr3_aa: CASSLGGTGGRGNQPQHF
j_call: TRBJ2-5; clone_size: NA; d_call: TRBD2; v_call: TRBV7-9; cdr3_nt: TGTGCCAGCAGCATGGGACTAGCGGGAGAGGAGACCCAGTACTTC; cdr3_aa: CASSMGLAGEETQYF
j_call: TRBJ2-1; clone_size: few; d_call: NA; v_call: TRBV29-1; cdr3_nt: TGCAGCGCTCTCAGCGGGCCCCAAGGTAATGAGCAGTTCTTC; cdr3_aa: CSALSGPQGNEQFF
j_call: TRBJ1-1; clone_size: NA; d_call: NA; v_call: TRBV20-1; cdr3_nt: TGCAGTGCTAGTGGAGCGTTGATGAACACTGAAGCTTTCTTT; cdr3_aa: CSASGALMNTEAFF
j_call: TRBJ2-7; clone_size: NA; d_call: NA; v_call: TRBV7-2; cdr3_nt: TGTGCCAGCAGCTTAGCGGGGATGGTAGCGGACCCGTTATACGAGCAGTACTTC; cdr3_aa: CASSLAGMVADPLYEQYF
j_call: TRBJ1-1; clone_size: NA; d_call: TRBD1; v_call: TRBV30; cdr3_nt: TGTGCCCATGACAGGGTTGGTGTTACTGAAGCTTTCTTT; cdr3_aa: CAHDRVGVTEAFF
j_call: TRBJ1-1; clone_size: once; d_call: TRBD1; v_call: TRBV7-9; cdr3_nt: TGTGCCAGCAGCCTAAGCACAGGGGGCACTGAAGCTTTCTTT; cdr3_aa: CASSLSTGGTEAFF
j_call: TRBJ2-5; clone_size: NA; d_call: NA; v_call: TRBV18; cdr3_nt: TGTGCCAGCTCCCATTACCAAGAGACCCAGTACTTC; cdr3_aa: CASSHYQETQYF
j_call: TRBJ2-1; clone_size: NA; d_call: TRBD2; v_call: TRBV30; cdr3_nt: TGTGCCTCCCAAAAAACTAGCGGCTCCTACAATGAGCAGTTCTTC; cdr3_aa: CASQKTSGSYNEQFF
j_call: TRBJ1-4; clone_size: NA; d_call: NA; v_call: TRBV15; cdr3_nt: TGTGCCACCAGCAGGGAGGGTAATGAAAAACTGTTTTTT; cdr3_aa: CATSREGNEKLFF
j_call: TRBJ2-1; clone_size: NA; d_call: NA; v_call: TRBV27; cdr3_nt: TGTGCCAGCATGAAGACAGGAAACAATGAGCAGTTCTTC; cdr3_aa: CASMKTGNNEQFF